This T cell receptor (beta chain) is drawn from a study of cytomegalovirus exposure and HLA in healthy donors. PCR employed 60 Vbeta and 13 Jbeta primers. Using immunoSEQ multiplex PCR, the repertoire was profiled, and TCRdb retains in-frame clones only, with some absent. The sample comprises roughly 200,000 clones, around 89% of which are singletons, and around 1% rests with the top ten. Study-level results: Immune exposure data for these donors was limited to CMV serostatus. In a later analysis, most CMV-associated TCR beta chains appeared HLA-restricted. Analysis performed later showed TCR beta chains linked to HLA being more clonally expanded than equally common others. Reported findings show TCR beta sequences accurately forecast HLA-A and HLA-B alleles in most subjects.

For this clone: Its antigen is not known.

CDR1 and CDR2 (germline): SGHRS, YFSETQ. With 3 bases removed from V and 8 bases from J, the gap between germline ends came to 14 bases. The CDR3 sequence is 14 residues long. The chain carries TRBV5-1 and TRBJ1-4, with TRBD1 as a possible D gene (5 bases). Sequenced input: PBMCs. The TCR originated in a woman between 18 and 29 years old in good health and CMV-seronegative. CDR3 bases: TGCGCCAGCAGCTCTGGGGGGGGGAACGAAAAACTGTTTTTT. It yields the protein CASSSGGGNEKLFF. Together with reference TRBV5-1 and TRBJ1-4, the CDR3 gives the full variable domain: KAGVTQTPRYLIKTRGQQVTLSCSPISGHRSVSWYQQTPGQGLQFLFEYFSETQRNKGNFPGRFSGRQFSNSRSEMNVSTLELGDSALYLCASSSGGGNEKLFFGSGTQLSVL.